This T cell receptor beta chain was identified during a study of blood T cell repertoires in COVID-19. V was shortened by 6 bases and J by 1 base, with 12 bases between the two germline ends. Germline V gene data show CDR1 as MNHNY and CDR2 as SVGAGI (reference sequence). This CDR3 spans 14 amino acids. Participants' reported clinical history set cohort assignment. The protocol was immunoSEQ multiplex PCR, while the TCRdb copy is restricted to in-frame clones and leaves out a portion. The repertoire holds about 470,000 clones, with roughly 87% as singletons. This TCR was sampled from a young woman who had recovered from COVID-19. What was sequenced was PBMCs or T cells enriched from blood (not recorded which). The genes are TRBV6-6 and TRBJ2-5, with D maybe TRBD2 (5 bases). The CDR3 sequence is CASSPGLPQETQYF. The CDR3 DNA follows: TGTGCCAGCAGCCCAGGACTCCCCCAAGAGACCCAGTACTTC.